The 19 T cell receptor beta chains reported below all come from one sample, sequenced in a study of shared T cell receptors in the human thymus. Assay: immunoSEQ multiplex PCR; the TCRdb copy retains only in-frame clones and omits some. The data hold over 650,000 clones, with roughly 86% observed a single time. In addition, the sample was reused for a study of human thymus T cells.

The sequencing sample was made of thymocytes. The source is a boy younger than two with a congenital heart defect.

This chain links TRBV11-2 with TRBJ1-6; D is unresolved. CDR3 length: 17 residues. From germline, CDR1 is SGHAT and CDR2 FQNNGV. Trimming left V 4 bases short and J 0 bases short, with 13 bases between. CDR3 sequence reads: CASSWATGSSYNSPLHF. CDR3 bases: TGTGCCAGCAGCTGGGCTACGGGAAGCTCCTATAATTCACCCCTCCACTTT.

This clone has just one count. The chain joins TRBV12-5 to TRBJ1-1; TRBD1 aligns across 10 bases. J was trimmed by 3 bases and V by 4 bases; bases with no gene match: 8. Germline assignment: CDR1 LGHNT and CDR2 FRNRAP. The CDR3 is 16 residues long. The CDR3 sequence is CASGSYSGTGDTEAFF. CDR3 in DNA: TGTGCTAGTGGTTCCTACAGTGGGACAGGGGACACTGAAGCTTTCTTT.

The chain employs TRBV4-3 and TRBJ2-3, with 9 bases identical to TRBD2. The CDR3 runs to 19 residues. Germline V gives CDR1 LGHNA, CDR2 YSLEER. The ends lost 0 bases at V and 4 bases at J; junction bases unmatched: 14. DNA of the CDR3: TGCGCCAGCAGCCAAGATCCCCTTCCGGCGGGAGGGCCCCCAGATACGCAGTATTTT. Translated, it gives CASSQDPLPAGGPPDTQYF.

This clone was counted only a few times. The chain has TRBV14 and TRBJ2-2; maybe TRBD1 (5 bases). Germline V CDR1 and CDR2: SGHDN, FVKESK. The CDR3 is made up of 21 amino acids. The germline V and J ends were trimmed by 0 bases and 1 base, with 24 bases remaining between them. The chain's CDR3 is CASSQESWGEGKPLNTGELFF. The CDR3 region has the DNA TGTGCCAGCAGCCAAGAAAGCTGGGGCGAAGGGAAGCCTCTGAACACCGGGGAGCTGTTTTTT.

The rearrangement links TRBV9 to TRBJ1-1; TRBD1 might be the D (6 bases). The CDR3 spans 16 residues. V gave up 0 bases and J gave up 1 base, with 13 bases separating them. Germline assignment: CDR1 SGDLS and CDR2 YYNGEE. For the CDR3, the DNA is TGTGCCAGCAGCGTAGCCAAGGACAGCCAGAACACTGAAGCTTTCTTT. The encoded protein is CASSVAKDSQNTEAFF.

The chain has TRBV6-5 and TRBJ2-1; 11 positions agree with TRBD2. Unmatched junction bases numbered 3, after V lost 6 bases and J lost 2 bases. This CDR3 region has 15 residues. In germline, CDR1 is MNHEY, CDR2 SVGAGI. The CDR3, as DNA: TGTGCCAGCAGGGAGACTAGCGGGGCCTACAATGAGCAGTTCTTC. Translated: CASRETSGAYNEQFF.

The genes are TRBV7-2 and TRBJ2-1, with 12 positions matching TRBD2. The CDR3 is 15 residues long. Trimming at V came to 5 bases and at J to 7 bases, leaving 6 bases not matched to a gene. From germline, CDR1 is SGHTA and CDR2 FQGNSA. As DNA, the CDR3 is TGTGCCAGCAGCCAGACTAGCGGGAGAGGTAATGAGCAGTTCTTC. Amino acids: CASSQTSGRGNEQFF.

There are a few counts of this clone. The V call is TRBV4-1, the J call TRBJ1-6, with 7 bases identical to TRBD1. Germline lookup yields CDR1 MGHRA and CDR2 YSYEKL. The V segment lost 0 bases and the J segment 9 bases; nucleotides outside the gene matches: 11. The CDR3 consists of 17 residues. CDR3 nucleotides: TGCGCCAGCAGCCAAGATTTCGCAGGGGGAAAGCGTTCACCCCTCCACTTT. Protein product: CASSQDFAGGKRSPLHF.

V gene TRBV28 combines with J gene TRBJ2-7; 7 nucleotides align to TRBD2. The V and J ends lost 7 bases and 3 bases, in that order; junction bases with no gene match: 12. The CDR3 contains 15 residues. CDR1 MDHEN and CDR2 SYDVKM come from the germline V gene. The CDR3 coding sequence is TGTGCCAGCACTGCCGGGACTATTCATTTCTACGAGCAGTACTTC. Translating gives CASTAGTIHFYEQYF.

This clone was counted only a few times. The chain links TRBV9 to TRBJ2-3; TRBD2 matches 8 bases. The germline gives CDR1 SGDLS, CDR2 YYNGEE. The CDR3 covers 19 residues. V trimming: 0 bases; J trimming: 2 bases; junction bases outside the gene matches: 14. In DNA form, the CDR3 reads TGTGCCAGCAGCGTAGCGGGGGGGGAACCACTAGCTCACACAGATACGCAGTATTTT. This gives the protein CASSVAGGEPLAHTDTQYF.

This clone is a singleton in its sample. The CDR3 sequence is CAVTCRTTNTDTQYF. The CDR3 nucleotides are TGCGCCGTAACCTGCCGGACTACCAACACAGATACGCAGTATTTT. The chain employs TRBV10-2 and TRBJ2-3; possible D gene TRBD2, 6 bases. V was clipped by 11 bases and J by 2 bases, with 20 bases between them. This CDR3 is built from 15 residues. CDR1 and CDR2 from the germline V gene are WSHSY and SAAADI.

The V and J genes are TRBV29-1 and TRBJ2-1; 11 bases align to TRBD2. With V trimmed by 2 bases and J by 7 bases, 1 base remained unmatched. Germline values: CDR1 SQVTM, CDR2 ANQGSEA. This CDR3 region has 13 residues. CDR3 residues: CSVELAGGNEQFF. Written as DNA, the CDR3 is TGCAGCGTTGAACTAGCGGGGGGAAATGAGCAGTTCTTC.

J is TRBJ1-1 and V is TRBV13; 7 bases align to TRBD1. V dropped 5 bases and J dropped 5; count of bases not matched to a gene: 8. The CDR3 has 14 residues. CDR1 and CDR2 from the germline V gene are PRHDT and FYEKMQ (reference sequence). The CDR3 protein is CASSTAGGPTEAFF. In DNA, the CDR3 is TGTGCCAGCAGCACCGCAGGGGGGCCAACTGAAGCTTTCTTT.

This rearrangement joins TRBV18 to TRBJ2-1; tentative D call: TRBD1 (7 bases). The germline CDR1 and CDR2 sequences are KGHSH and LQKENI. Trimming cost V 0 bases and J 1 base, with 10 bases left between them. The CDR3 consists of 16 residues. CDR3 sequence: CASSPPEGASYNEQFF. CDR3 nucleotide sequence: TGTGCCAGCTCACCACCGGAGGGGGCTTCCTACAATGAGCAGTTCTTC.

The V and J genes are TRBV4-1 and TRBJ1-1; 7 bases match TRBD1. The junction had 23 bases not matched to a gene; V was cut back by 0 bases and J by 4 bases. Per the germline V gene, CDR1 is MGHRA and CDR2 is YSYEKL. The CDR3 sequence is 21 residues long. The CDR3 DNA reads as TGCGCCAGCAGCCAAGATTTGGGTCAGGGCGGGACAGTCGATTTAAGCACTGAAGCTTTCTTT. Translation gives CASSQDLGQGGTVDLSTEAFF.

The genes are TRBV11-3 and TRBJ2-4; possibly TRBD1 for D (6 bases). CDR1 SGHNT and CDR2 YENEEA come from the germline V gene. The CDR3 has 13 residues. Trimming stripped 6 bases from V and 9 bases from J, with 15 bases between. CDR3 residues: CASSRTGLGIQYF. The CDR3 region has the DNA TGTGCCAGCAGTCGAACAGGGCTTGGCATTCAGTACTTC.

The rearrangement links TRBV5-1 to TRBJ1-1; 8 nucleotides match TRBD1. The V and J ends lost 4 bases and 9 bases, in that order; junction bases with no gene match: 8. Looked up from germline, CDR1 is SGHRS and CDR2 is YFSETQ. This CDR3 spans 13 amino acids. The CDR3 nucleotides read TGCGCCAGCAGCAGCAGGGGGCAGACTAAAGCTTTCTTT. Its translation: CASSSRGQTKAFF.

The rearrangement links TRBV6-6 to TRBJ2-7; D unclear. V was cut by 6 bases and J by 3 bases, with 12 bases left in between. This CDR3 has 13 residues. Looked up from germline, CDR1 is MNHNY and CDR2 is SVGAGI (reference sequence). DNA of the CDR3: TGTGCCAGCAGCTACCTTTTGTACTACGAGCAGTACTTC. Translated: CASSYLLYYEQYF.

V is TRBV9 and J is TRBJ2-3; a possible D gene is TRBD2 (5 bases). In germline, CDR1 is SGDLS, CDR2 YYNGEE. The CDR3 spans 15 residues. V lost 5 bases and J 2 bases, leaving 15 bases between the germline ends. CDR3 protein: CASSAKSGYTDTQYF. The CDR3 DNA is TGTGCCAGCAGTGCAAAATCGGGATACACAGATACGCAGTATTTT.